Following are 30 T cell receptor beta chains from one sample sequenced in a study of blood T cells in healthy people across ages (dated by TCRdb to 2014 to 2015). Library creation used 5' RACE. Sequenced on an Illumina HiSeq 2500. The second PCR ran for about 6 to 12 cycles and used a J-beta primer mix along with a sample-barcoded 5' primer. TCRdb redid the processing of the public reads, applying fastp at Q25 and MiXCR, and retained in-frame beta chains. Rows are unified per CDR3 protein, each entry keeping the most common DNA and genes. The sample contains about 1.4 million distinct CDR3 sequences, around 59% of them found a single time. The ten top clones hold more than 6% of the sample. Sequenced: blood. All receptors come from a man aged 18 to 35 in good health.

The chain joins TRBV24-1 to TRBJ2-7; D remains ambiguous. Trimming removed 2 bases at V and 6 bases at J, with 4 bases between. In germline, CDR1 is KGHDR, CDR2 SFDVKD. This CDR3 comprises 11 residues. The CDR3, as DNA: TGTGCCACCAGTGATTCGGGCGAGCAGTACTTC. It codes for CATSDSGEQYF.

The chain combines TRBV7-9 with TRBJ1-2; 9 positions match TRBD1. Per germline, CDR1 SEHNR and CDR2 FQNEAQ (reference sequence). The CDR3 has 19 residues. V was pared by 2 bases and J by 3 bases, with 16 bases of the junction left unmatched. CDR3 sequence reads: CASSLSIIRDRVTYYGYTF. The CDR3 nucleotides are TGTGCCAGCAGCTTATCAATTATTCGGGACAGGGTAACCTACTATGGCTACACCTTC.

This clonotype was counted only a few times. The J gene is TRBJ2-1, the V gene TRBV5-1; D might be TRBD2 (6 bases). The CDR3 sequence is 18 residues long. V gave up 0 bases and J gave up 0 bases, with 16 bases separating them. Per the germline V gene, CDR1 is SGHRS and CDR2 is YFSETQ. CDR3 region: CASSLALGGVASYNEQFF. CDR3 in DNA: TGCGCCAGCAGCTTGGCGCTAGGAGGGGTCGCCTCCTACAATGAGCAGTTCTTC. Based on the CDR3 plus reference TRBV5-1 and TRBJ2-1, the full variable domain is KAGVTQTPRYLIKTRGQQVTLSCSPISGHRSVSWYQQTPGQGLQFLFEYFSETQRNKGNFPGRFSGRQFSNSRSEMNVSTLELGDSALYLCASSLALGGVASYNEQFFGPGTRLTVL.

The sample holds a few counts of this clonotype. The J gene is TRBJ2-5, the V gene TRBV6-5; 7 bases align to TRBD1. J lost 4 bases, V lost 5 bases, and 10 bases had no gene match. The CDR3 is 15 amino acids. The germline V gene has CDR1 MNHEY and CDR2 SVGAGI. CDR3 nucleotides: TGTGCCAGCAGTGCACGGGACAGCGACCTAGAGACCCAGTACTTC. Translation gives CASSARDSDLETQYF.

Remarks on this clonotype: Likely a read error: the CDR3 ends without its conserved phenylalanine or tryptophan. Because the CDR3's place on the DNA is in doubt, the DNA is left out and the CDR3 is given as listed by TCRdb. V and J are TRBV12-3 or TRBV12-4 and TRBJ2-1; TRBD2 is the table's D call, not checked against the DNA. The length of the CDR3 is 13 amino acids, counting both ends. CDR3 loop: CASSLGLDYTFGS.

This sequence joins TRBV9 and TRBJ1-2; D remains unclear. The CDR3 loop spans 13 amino acids. Germline lookup yields CDR1 SGDLS and CDR2 YYNGEE. The ends were cut back, 6 bases at V and 2 bases at J, with 11 bases in the middle. DNA of the CDR3: TGTGCCAGCAACGGAGAAGGGAACTATGGCTACACCTTC. It is translated as CASNGEGNYGYTF.

The chain employs TRBV14 and TRBJ1-1; 7 bases are shared with TRBD1. The ends lost 5 bases at V and 8 bases at J; junction bases unmatched: 11. Looked up from germline, CDR1 is SGHDN and CDR2 is FVKESK. There are 14 residues in the CDR3. CDR3 sequence (DNA): TGTGCCAGCAGCAAAGGGACAGTAAAGGCCGAAGCTTTCTTT. It translates to CASSKGTVKAEAFF.

This chain uses TRBV6-6 with TRBJ2-3, with 12 bases that match TRBD2. With V trimmed by 2 bases and J by 6 bases, 6 bases remained unmatched. This CDR3 region has 16 residues. Germline values: CDR1 MNHNY, CDR2 SVGAGI (reference sequence). The CDR3 DNA follows: TGTGCCAGCAGTTACAGCCCAGGGACTAGCGGGGATACGCAGTATTTT. Protein product: CASSYSPGTSGDTQYF.

The chain is built from TRBV6-5 and TRBJ2-7; D possibly matches TRBD1 or TRBD2 (5 bases each). The CDR3 is 15 residues long. Germline V gene data show CDR1 as MNHEY and CDR2 as SVGAGI. Trimming took off 2 bases at V and 3 bases at J, with 14 bases between the two ends. The CDR3 region is CASSYVEGSGYEQYF. The DNA for the CDR3 is TGTGCCAGCAGTTACGTCGAGGGGTCGGGCTACGAGCAGTACTTC.

The rearrangement uses TRBV6-1 and TRBJ1-4; D gene unclear. Deletions cut 11 bases from V and 2 bases from J, with 12 bases between. The CDR3 totals 13 residues. Germline values: CDR1 MNHNS, CDR2 SASEGT. CDR3 bases: TGTGCCGGCAAAACCGGGACTAATGAAAAACTGTTTTTT. It codes for CAGKTGTNEKLFF.

This chain uses TRBV27 with TRBJ1-1; no firm D call. V dropped 8 bases and J dropped 8 bases, with 12 bases sitting between them. The germline V gene encodes CDR1 MNHEY and CDR2 SMNVEV (reference sequence). This CDR3 spans 11 amino acids. CDR3 sequence: CASRRNAEAFF. The CDR3 bases are TGTGCCAGCCGGCGTAATGCAGAAGCTTTCTTT.

As regards this clonotype: The junction shows a germline mismatch at one end, possibly a read error. This sequence joins TRBV20-1 and TRBJ2-5; 10 bases line up with TRBD1. There are 15 residues in the CDR3. CDR1 and CDR2 from the germline V gene are DFQATT and SNEGSKA (reference sequence). The chain's CDR3 is CSARDRGRSIETQYF. The CDR3 nucleotides are TGCAGTGCTCGAGACAGGGGGCGGTCGATCGAGACCCAGTACTTC.

The chain carries TRBV27 and TRBJ1-2, with unresolved D. Trimming took off 5 bases at V and 2 bases at J, with 9 bases between the two ends. The CDR3 length is 13 residues. From germline, CDR1 is MNHEY and CDR2 SMNVEV (reference sequence). CDR3 sequence (DNA): TGTGCCAGCAGTGAAGCCCAGAACTATGGCTACACCTTC. Translating it yields CASSEAQNYGYTF.

The chain carries TRBV20-1 and TRBJ2-7; D unclear. The CDR3 covers 12 residues. V dropped 0 bases and J dropped 7 bases, with 10 bases sitting between them. Germline CDR1 is DFQATT and CDR2 is SNEGSKA (reference sequence). The CDR3 region is CSARDGSVEQYF. The CDR3 DNA follows: TGCAGTGCTAGAGATGGGTCGGTGGAGCAGTACTTC.

The chain employs TRBV6-2 or TRBV6-3 and TRBJ1-1, with D maybe TRBD1 (5 bases). The CDR3 contains 15 residues. Germline values: CDR1 MNHEY, CDR2 SVGEGT. The V gene lost 2 bases and the J gene lost 3 bases, with 13 bases spanning the gap. The CDR3 DNA reads as TGTGCCAGCAGTTACCATCTAGGGGCGGACACTGAAGCTTTCTTT. This translates into CASSYHLGADTEAFF.

This chain links TRBV6-1 with TRBJ2-3; TRBD1 matches 8 bases. Germline assignment: CDR1 MNHNS and CDR2 SASEGT. The CDR3 has 15 residues. V shed 5 bases and J 5 bases; nucleotides not matched to a gene: 9. CDR3 in DNA: TGTGCCAGCAGTACGCGGGTGACAGGGGAAGATACGCAGTATTTT. Amino acid sequence: CASSTRVTGEDTQYF.

This clonotype was counted a few times. This chain uses TRBV29-1 with TRBJ2-5; D tentatively reads TRBD1 or TRBD2 (5 bases each). The germline V gene has CDR1 SQVTM and CDR2 ANQGSEA. The CDR3 sequence is 13 residues long. Trimming removed 6 bases from V and 2 bases from J, with 13 bases in between. The DNA of the CDR3 is TGCAGCGTGCTGGGGGTCCTTCAAGAGACCCAGTACTTC. It yields the protein CSVLGVLQETQYF.

V gene TRBV6-6 combines with J gene TRBJ2-1; D possibly corresponds to TRBD2 (6 bases). Germline values: CDR1 MNHNY, CDR2 SVGAGI (reference sequence). The CDR3 sequence is 14 residues long. The V end was cut by 7 bases, the J end by 6 bases, with 16 bases between. The CDR3 loop is CASIRRGLLNEQFF. The CDR3 bases are TGTGCCAGCATCCGTCGGGGGTTGCTCAATGAGCAGTTCTTC.

The chain recombines TRBV7-2 with TRBJ2-1; TRBD1 might be the D (5 bases). V lost 3 bases to trimming and J lost 2 bases, with 14 bases between them. CDR3 length equals 16 residues. Germline V lookup: CDR1 SGHTA, CDR2 FQGNSA. CDR3 bases: TGTGCCAGCAGCTTTTGGGCTAGGGGCACCTACAATGAGCAGTTCTTC. Its protein product is CASSFWARGTYNEQFF.

This clonotype was picked up one time. This chain uses TRBV4-1 with TRBJ2-3; 7 nucleotides align to TRBD2. This CDR3 has 16 amino acids. V shed 0 bases, J shed 1 base, and the junction held 4 bases outside the gene matches. The germline V gene has CDR1 MGHRA and CDR2 YSYEKL. The CDR3 region has the DNA TGCGCCAGCAGCCAAGAACTAGCGCTCCGCACAGATACGCAGTATTTT. Amino acid sequence: CASSQELALRTDTQYF.

The CDR3 DNA reads as TGTGCCAGCAGCTTACCCCGGGGCACTTCGGTAAATGAGCAGTACTTT. Translated, it gives CASSLPRGTSVNEQYF. The chain links TRBV21-1 to TRBJ2-7; the table's D call of TRBD1 was not tested on the DNA. TRBV21-1 is annotated as a pseudogene. The CDR3 contains 16 residues.

The rearrangement joins TRBV20-1 to TRBJ2-5; D not resolved. V dropped 0 bases and J dropped 5 bases, with 13 bases sitting between them. The CDR3 consists of 14 residues. The V gene's germline CDR1 is DFQATT and CDR2 SNEGSKA (reference sequence). For the CDR3, the DNA is TGCAGTGCTAGAGATCGTGAAGGGTTGGAGACCCAGTACTTC. It translates to CSARDREGLETQYF.

This clonotype was seen a few times. V gene TRBV4-2 combines with J gene TRBJ2-6; TRBD1 is a possible D gene (5 bases). This CDR3 comprises 18 residues. The V end lost 0 bases, the J end lost 0 bases, and 12 bases lay between the germline ends. The V gene's germline CDR1 is LGHNA and CDR2 YNFKEQ. The CDR3 loop reads CASSQERAGNSGANVLTF. The DNA of the CDR3 is TGTGCCAGCAGCCAAGAAAGGGCAGGGAACTCTGGGGCCAACGTCCTGACTTTC.

This rearrangement joins TRBV18 to TRBJ1-2; 9 nucleotides line up with TRBD1. This CDR3 comprises 18 residues. The germline CDR1 and CDR2 sequences are KGHSH and LQKENI. V was clipped by 3 bases and J by 3 bases; unmatched bases: 14. The CDR3 loop reads CASSPIKTPGQGHYGYTF. CDR3 sequence (DNA): TGTGCCAGCTCACCGATAAAAACACCGGGACAGGGTCACTATGGCTACACCTTC.

This rearrangement joins TRBV2 to TRBJ2-7; TRBD1 might be the D (6 bases). The CDR3 is 12 amino acids. Germline CDR1 and CDR2: SNHLY and FYNNEI. The CDR3 is CVNRDNYYEQYF. The DNA for the CDR3 is TGTGTCAACCGGGACAATTACTACGAGCAGTACTTC.

J is TRBJ2-6 and V is TRBV20-1, with D uncertain. Germline CDR1 DFQATT, CDR2 SNEGSKA (reference sequence). CDR3 length: 14 amino acids. Trimming shortened V by 3 bases and J by 3 bases, and 9 bases separated the two germline ends. The CDR3 bases are TGCAGTGCTAGGGAAGGGTTTGGGGCCAACGTCCTGACTTTC. This translates into CSAREGFGANVLTF.

The CDR3 DNA sequence: TGCAGCGTTCGGGGTTTGTCAGCCAAAAACATTCAGTACTTC. Protein product: CSVRGLSAKNIQYF. The chain combines TRBV29-1 with TRBJ2-4, with D possibly matching TRBD2 (5 bases). Trimming cost V 5 bases and J 0 bases, with 11 bases left between them. Germline V gene data show CDR1 as SQVTM and CDR2 as ANQGSEA. CDR3 size: 14 residues. Drawing the rest from reference TRBV29-1 and TRBJ2-4, the complete variable domain is SAVISQKPSRDICQRGTSLTIQCQVDSQVTMMFWYRQQPGQSLTLIATANQGSEATYESGFVIDKFPISRPNLTFSTLTVSNMSPEDSSIYLCSVRGLSAKNIQYFGAGTRLSVL.

This rearrangement joins TRBV29-1 to TRBJ2-5; D possibly corresponds to TRBD1 (6 bases). Trimming took off 0 bases at V and 7 bases at J, with 15 bases between the two ends. CDR1 is SQVTM and CDR2 is ANQGSEA in the germline V gene. This CDR3 comprises 14 residues. The CDR3 region is CSVEDRGHGWTQYF. For the CDR3, the DNA is TGCAGCGTTGAAGATAGGGGACACGGCTGGACCCAGTACTTC.

The chain carries TRBV21-1 and TRBJ1-3; TRBD1 is taken as the D call from the table, unchecked against the DNA. TRBV21-1 is annotated as a pseudogene. There are 17 residues in the CDR3. CDR3 sequence (DNA): TGTGCCAGCAGTAGACCTTTAGGCAGGGATCCTGGAAACACCATATATTTT. It is translated as CASSRPLGRDPGNTIYF.

The table lists this clonotype with a few counts. The CDR3, as DNA: TGTGCCAGCAGCTCGCTCTTTGGCGGGAGTACCTACGAGCAGTACTTC. It yields the protein CASSSLFGGSTYEQYF. The chain couples TRBV7-9 to TRBJ2-7, with TRBD2 identical over 7 bases. The CDR3 totals 16 residues. The V segment lost 4 bases and the J segment 2 bases; nucleotides outside the gene matches: 11. Germline CDR1 and CDR2: SEHNR and FQNEAQ (reference sequence).